The T cell receptor beta chain described here comes from a study of vaccination and CD4 T cells after COVID-19. Study at large: Control cultures, each given a CEFX pool, an HIV-1 Nef pool, or no peptide, were included. Findings and caveats of the study: Convalescent patients' median share of reactive clones seen only post-vaccination was about 88%.

Indicated treatment: roughly 11-day PBMC culture with coronavirus spike peptide pools or control peptides (ViraFEST assay). A note on this clonotype: The antigen remains undetermined.

Scientists ran DNA taken from cultured CD4+ T cells through the Oncomine TCR Beta short-read assay for sequencing. Genomic DNA was extracted from cultured CD4+ T cells. MiXCR, run by TCRdb on the PCR reads, gives a single entry per CDR3 protein. The repertoire consists of more than 6,000 distinct CDR3 sequences, with 66% occurring once and the leading ten covering roughly a fifth. The sample was cultured CD4+ T cells from blood, taken after SARS-CoV-2 vaccination. The receptor's source is a human donor with COVID-19.

The CDR3: CASRGSGGHYNEQFF. The DNA of the CDR3 is TGTGCCAGCAGGGGGAGCGGGGGACACTACAATGAGCAGTTCTTC. The V call is TRBV27, the J call TRBJ2-1; the match to TRBD2 covers 8 bases. Germline values: CDR1 MNHEY, CDR2 SMNVEV (reference sequence). The junction had 7 bases not matched to a gene; V was cut back by 6 bases and J by 3 bases. The CDR3 is 15 residues long.